This TCR beta chain was retrieved from a study of technical replicates of blood from a few donors (dated by TCRdb to 2017 to 2019). Library preparation employed the immunoSEQ multiplex PCR assay. Drawn from immuneACCESS, this table holds only the in-frame rearrangements with V and J called that TCRdb kept. Clones are partly lost; checked studies trace under half to an unresolved V gene and leave the rest unexplained. The sample table records approximately 94,000 clones; about 95% of these occur just once. The top ten clonotypes cover about 0.39% of the sample. The sample holds one count of this clone. No antigen is known for it. The sample holds no much larger clone one base away, and base qualities are not on file. The CDR3 contains 15 residues, cysteine and phenylalanine counted. The retained sequence is limited to the CDR3, 45 bases, with the frame set at the first base. V is cut by 4 bases and J by 8 bases, and the space between the germline ends is 21 bases. CDR1 is given as SGHNT and CDR2 as YYREEE, both from the germline V gene (reference sequence).

The source is a human donor in good health. Sequenced sample: T cells isolated from PBMCs. The chain joins TRBV5-4 to TRBJ1-2; the D region possibly corresponds to TRBD1 (5 bases align). The DNA sequence is as follows: TGTGCCAGCAGCAGTGCGGGACTACGTATGGGCGGCTACACCTTC. This sequence encodes CASSSAGLRMGGYTF. Full variable domain (CDR3 extended with the reference TRBV5-4 and TRBJ1-2 proteins): ETGVTQSPTHLIKTRGQQVTLRCSSQSGHNTVSWYQQALGQGPQFIFQYYREEENGRGNFPPRFSGLQFPNYSSELNVNALELDDSALYLCASSSAGLRMGGYTFGSGTRLTVV.